This T cell receptor beta chain appears in the sequencing data of a study of blood T cell repertoires in COVID-19. The authors' processing: Amplification of reference gene primers was used by the study to estimate nucleated cell counts. Profiled with immunoSEQ multiplex PCR; TCRdb holds only in-frame clones, not every one. D and trimming come from the DNA, and the V and J calls and clone size come from that table. The sample contains 90,000 to 110,000 clones, 85% of which appear only once. J gave up 0 bases and V 0 bases, and 10 bases lay outside the gene matches. This CDR3 contains 19 residues. Germline CDR1 SGHNT, CDR2 YENEEA.

The rearrangement links TRBV11-3 to TRBJ1-4; 7 bases map to TRBD1. Source material: peripheral blood. The TCR sequence derives from a man between 50 and 59 years old with acute or convalescent COVID-19. In DNA, the CDR3 is TGTGCCAGCAGCTTAGATCCCCACAGGGGAGGCGCAACTAATGAAAAACTGTTTTTT. Translating gives CASSLDPHRGGATNEKLFF.